The 30 T cell receptor beta chains presented below share a single source sample, sequenced in a study of T cell responses to AZD1222 COVID-19 vaccine (dated by TCRdb to the early 2020s). This specimen's time point label, per the study, means: baseline before first vaccination. Library preparation was by the immunoSEQ multiplex PCR assay. The table was pulled from immuneACCESS by TCRdb, which kept in-frame rearrangements only. Such tables lose some clones; where checked, under half of the loss comes from unresolved V genes, and the rest has no known cause. The sample profile shows approximately 56,000 clones; around 85% of them were found once. The ten largest clones take up roughly 16% of the sample. The source material was peripheral blood, sampled on day 0 of AZD1222 vaccination. These receptors all come from an adult in good health.

V is TRBV12-3 or TRBV12-4 and J is TRBJ1-2, with D possibly TRBD1 on 6 matching bases. The V end was cut by 3 bases, the J end by 8 bases, with 7 bases between. There are 11 residues in the CDR3. CDR3 in amino acids: CASSFGGGYTF. CDR3 in DNA: TGTGCCAGCAGTTTCGGGGGCGGCTACACCTTC.

The rearrangement links TRBV28 to TRBJ2-2; tentatively, D is TRBD1 or TRBD2 (6 bases each). CDR1 and CDR2 (germline): MDHEN, SYDVKM. Trimming shortened V by 5 bases and J by 2 bases, and 15 bases separated the two germline ends. The CDR3 covers 16 residues. The DNA for the CDR3 is TGTGCCAGCAGTCCCTCGGGGGCGCTTAACACCGGGGAGCTGTTTTTT. Translated, it gives CASSPSGALNTGELFF.

The chain has TRBV6-6 and TRBJ2-1; D is uncertain. The V end was cut by 4 bases, the J end by 8 bases, with 6 bases between. The length of the CDR3 is 11 residues. The V gene's germline CDR1 is MNHNY and CDR2 SVGAGI (reference sequence). The CDR3 coding sequence is TGTGCCAGCAGTTTTATCTATGAGCAGTTCTTC. This sequence encodes CASSFIYEQFF.

The chain uses TRBV5-1 and TRBJ2-2, with no clear D. Germline loops: CDR1 SGHRS, CDR2 YFSETQ. The length of the CDR3 is 13 residues. The germline V and J ends were trimmed by 6 bases and 5 bases, with 11 bases remaining between them. CDR3 DNA sequence: TGCGCCAGCACGTTTACCGGGACCGGGGAGCTGTTTTTT. Residues: CASTFTGTGELFF.

J is TRBJ1-5 and V is TRBV12-3 or TRBV12-4, with D unclear. This CDR3 has 13 residues. V was clipped by 5 bases and J by 3 bases, with 8 bases between them. CDR3 loop: CASSLDHNQPQHF. The DNA of the CDR3 is TGTGCCAGCAGTCTGGACCACAATCAGCCCCAGCATTTT.

V and J are TRBV6-5 and TRBJ1-3; D might be TRBD1 (5 bases). In germline, CDR1 is MNHEY, CDR2 SVGAGI. CDR3 length: 15 residues. V was trimmed by 5 bases and J by 4 bases, leaving 15 bases between them. CDR3 sequence reads: CASSQSSGPGNTIYF. The CDR3 coding sequence is TGTGCCAGCAGTCAGTCTTCGGGACCAGGAAACACCATATATTTT.

The V and J genes are TRBV20-1 and TRBJ1-2; no reliable D call. Germline loops: CDR1 DFQATT, CDR2 SNEGSKA (reference sequence). V shed 3 bases and J shed 8 bases, with 7 bases lying between them. The CDR3 is made up of 10 amino acids. The CDR3 sequence: CSASGVGYTF. The CDR3, as DNA: TGCAGTGCTAGTGGAGTGGGCTACACCTTC.

There are many counts of this clone. V and J are TRBV19 and TRBJ2-3; D is possibly TRBD2 (5 bases). The CDR3 spans 13 residues. Germline CDR1 LNHDA, CDR2 SQIVND (reference sequence). The V end lost 6 bases, the J end lost 1 base, and 8 bases lay between the germline ends. The CDR3 reads CASSQLGTDTQYF. Written as DNA, the CDR3 is TGTGCCAGTAGCCAACTAGGCACAGATACGCAGTATTTT. Supplemented by reference TRBV19 and TRBJ2-3, the full variable domain reads DGGITQSPKYLFRKEGQNVTLSCEQNLNHDAMYWYRQDPGQGLRLIYYSQIVNDFQKGDIAEGYSVSREKKESFPLTVTSAQKNPTAFYLCASSQLGTDTQYFGPGTRLTVL.

The V call is TRBV28, the J call TRBJ2-7; tentative D call: TRBD1 (6 bases). Per the germline V gene, CDR1 is MDHEN and CDR2 is SYDVKM. V lost 5 bases to trimming and J lost 2 bases, with 16 bases between them. This CDR3 spans 15 amino acids. In nucleotides, the CDR3 is TGTGCCAGCAGTCCACCCAGGGGCAATACCTACGAGCAGTACTTC. This encodes CASSPPRGNTYEQYF.

Only one count was recorded for this clone. The chain combines TRBV3-1 (or the pseudogene TRBV3-2) with TRBJ1-2; D perhaps matches TRBD1 (5 bases). The CDR3 is made up of 12 amino acids. Per the germline V gene, CDR1 is LGHDT and CDR2 is YNNKEL (reference sequence). The V and J ends lost 10 bases and 8 bases respectively, with 17 bases between them. In DNA form, the CDR3 reads TGTGCCACCGGGGCTTTCGAAAGAGGCTACACCTTC. This translates into CATGAFERGYTF.

The chain joins TRBV5-5 to TRBJ2-2; 10 bases fit TRBD1. Germline values: CDR1 SGHKS, CDR2 YYEKEE (reference sequence). The CDR3 sequence is 15 residues long. The V gene end was trimmed by 4 bases and the J gene end by 5 bases; junction bases not matched to a gene: 5. Here the CDR3 reads CASSAGQGRTGELFF. Here the CDR3 DNA reads TGTGCCAGCAGCGCGGGACAGGGGCGGACCGGGGAGCTGTTTTTT.

The rearrangement uses TRBV6-5 and TRBJ2-1; D may be TRBD1 (5 bases). This CDR3 is 13 amino acids long. Trimming cost V 6 bases and J 2 bases, with 8 bases left between them. The germline V gene has CDR1 MNHEY and CDR2 SVGAGI. The CDR3 bases are TGTGCCAGCAGCCAGGGTCCCTACAATGAGCAGTTCTTC. This sequence encodes CASSQGPYNEQFF.

Notes on this clone: The junction shows a germline mismatch at one end, possibly a read error. The CDR3 DNA reads TGCAGCGTTGAAGTAGTTATAGGACCTGAAGCTTTTTTT. Its protein product is CSVEVVIGPEAFF. The genes are TRBV29-1 and TRBJ1-1; no definite D call. The CDR3 length is 13 residues. The germline CDR1 and CDR2 sequences are SQVTM and ANQGSEA. The full variable domain, with the rest looked up from reference TRBV29-1 and TRBJ1-1, is SAVISQKPSRDICQRGTSLTIQCQVDSQVTMMFWYRQQPGQSLTLIATANQGSEATYESGFVIDKFPISRPNLTFSTLTVSNMSPEDSSIYLCSVEVVIGPEAFFGQGTRLTVV.

This clone was counted a single time. This sequence joins TRBV16 and TRBJ2-1; 7 bases map to TRBD2. The CDR3 runs 14 residues. The germline gives CDR1 KGHSY, CDR2 FQNENV. Unmatched junction bases numbered 3, after V lost 1 base and J lost 6 bases. For the CDR3, the DNA is TGTGCCAGCAGCCAATTCTCTAGCGGCAATGAGCAGTTCTTC. This encodes CASSQFSSGNEQFF. The full variable domain, with the rest looked up from reference TRBV16 and TRBJ2-1, is GEEVAQTPKHLVRGEGQKAKLYCAPIKGHSYVFWYQQVLKNEFKFLISFQNENVFDETGMPKERFSAKCLPNSPCSLEIQATKLEDSAVYFCASSQFSSGNEQFFGPGTRLTVL.

V is TRBV20-1 and J is TRBJ1-4, with D unclear. Trimming removed 6 bases from V and 8 bases from J, with 7 bases in between. Germline V gene lookup returns CDR1 DFQATT and CDR2 SNEGSKA (reference sequence). This CDR3 is built from 10 residues. In nucleotides, the CDR3 is TGCAGTGCCGCGAGGGAAAAACTGTTTTTT. As protein: CSAAREKLFF.

The CDR3 sequence is CSGGGQGNGYTF. The CDR3 nucleotides are TGCAGCGGGGGCGGACAGGGAAATGGCTACACCTTC. The chain joins TRBV29-1 to TRBJ1-2; 8 nucleotides agree with TRBD1. This CDR3 comprises 12 residues. CDR1 is SQVTM and CDR2 is ANQGSEA in the germline V gene. V trimming: 7 bases; J trimming: 6 bases; junction bases outside the gene matches: 7.

The rearrangement links TRBV6-2 or TRBV6-3 to TRBJ2-2; 11 bases fit TRBD1. Germline V CDR1 and CDR2: MNHEY, SVGEGT. The CDR3 extends over 16 amino acids. V was clipped by 5 bases and J by 9 bases; unmatched bases: 11. DNA for the CDR3: TGTGCCAGCAGTGCCCCCGGACAGGGGGCTTTGCGGGAGCTGTTTTTT. Translating gives CASSAPGQGALRELFF.

The rearrangement uses TRBV19 and TRBJ2-1; D perhaps matches TRBD1 (5 bases). The V end was cut by 6 bases, the J end by 4 bases, with 10 bases between. Germline CDR1 reads LNHDA; CDR2 reads SQIVND (reference sequence). This CDR3 has 13 amino acids. CDR3 sequence reads: CASSPRAYNEQFF. The CDR3 DNA reads TGTGCCAGTAGCCCCAGGGCATACAATGAGCAGTTCTTC. Based on the CDR3 plus reference TRBV19 and TRBJ2-1, the full variable domain is DGGITQSPKYLFRKEGQNVTLSCEQNLNHDAMYWYRQDPGQGLRLIYYSQIVNDFQKGDIAEGYSVSREKKESFPLTVTSAQKNPTAFYLCASSPRAYNEQFFGPGTRLTVL.

The chain is built from TRBV7-2 and TRBJ2-3; D might be TRBD1 or TRBD2, each matching 5 bases. V was shortened by 4 bases and J by 1 base, with 12 bases between the two germline ends. Germline V gives CDR1 SGHTA, CDR2 FQGNSA. This CDR3 comprises 15 residues. In nucleotides, the CDR3 is TGTGCCAGCAGCTCCCGTCTGGGACGCACAGATACGCAGTATTTT. This codes for CASSSRLGRTDTQYF.

The J gene is TRBJ1-4, the V gene TRBV5-1, with a weak D call TRBD1 (6 bases). Germline CDR1 is SGHRS and CDR2 is YFSETQ. V was cut by 1 base and J by 4 bases, with 11 bases left in between. The CDR3 length is 15 residues. In DNA, the CDR3 is TGCGCCAGCAGCTTGACAGGGCACGATAATGAAAAACTGTTTTTT. As protein: CASSLTGHDNEKLFF. The whole variable domain, remainder taken from reference TRBV5-1 and TRBJ1-4, is KAGVTQTPRYLIKTRGQQVTLSCSPISGHRSVSWYQQTPGQGLQFLFEYFSETQRNKGNFPGRFSGRQFSNSRSEMNVSTLELGDSALYLCASSLTGHDNEKLFFGSGTQLSVL.

The V call is TRBV5-1, the J call TRBJ2-1, with unresolved D. The CDR3 runs 11 residues. The V gene lost 3 bases and the J gene lost 12 bases, with 10 bases spanning the gap. The germline gives CDR1 SGHRS, CDR2 YFSETQ. DNA of the CDR3: TGCGCCAGCAGCTCCAGCTCAGTGCAGTTCTTC. It encodes CASSSSSVQFF.

The chain combines TRBV5-6 with TRBJ2-7; D ambiguous. The CDR3 length is 13 residues. Trimming removed 6 bases from V and 0 bases from J, with 10 bases in between. The germline V gene encodes CDR1 SGHDT and CDR2 YYEEEE. This CDR3 is CASKTGYSYEQYF. In DNA form, the CDR3 reads TGTGCCAGCAAGACTGGGTACTCCTACGAGCAGTACTTC.

This clone has a single count. This sequence joins TRBV7-2 and TRBJ2-2, with D possibly matching TRBD1 (5 bases). Germline V lookup: CDR1 SGHTA, CDR2 FQGNSA. The V end lost 3 bases, the J end lost 1 base, and 9 bases lay between the germline ends. There are 15 residues in the CDR3. For the CDR3, the DNA is TGTGCCAGCAGCTTGGACACCCGGAACACCGGGGAGCTGTTTTTT. Translation gives CASSLDTRNTGELFF.

This clone was seen only once. The chain links TRBV7-3 to TRBJ1-1; 7 bases align to TRBD1. Germline-derived CDR1 and CDR2 are SGHTA and FQGTGA. The CDR3 has 15 amino acids. Trimming cost V 4 bases and J 1 base; bases outside gene matches: 6. CDR3 sequence reads: CASSSQGIGNTEAFF. The CDR3 coding sequence is TGTGCCAGCAGCTCACAGGGGATAGGGAACACTGAAGCTTTCTTT.

There are a few counts of this clone. The chain couples TRBV7-9 to TRBJ2-7, with D unclear. The CDR3 has 11 residues. Looked up from germline, CDR1 is SEHNR and CDR2 is FQNEAQ (reference sequence). V shed 5 bases and J shed 0 bases, with 2 bases lying between them. The CDR3 DNA reads as TGTGCCAGCAGCGCCTCCTACGAGCAGTACTTC. As protein: CASSASYEQYF.

This clone was seen more than once but under ten times. The rearrangement joins TRBV24-1 to TRBJ2-2, with D tentatively TRBD1 or TRBD2 (5 bases each). The CDR3 is made up of 16 amino acids. Trimming left V 5 bases short and J 5 bases short, with 17 bases between. The germline V gene encodes CDR1 KGHDR and CDR2 SFDVKD. CDR3: CATSAPGTGTTGELFF. In DNA, the CDR3 is TGTGCCACCAGTGCCCCCGGGACCGGGACGACCGGGGAGCTGTTTTTT.

The chain combines TRBV28 with TRBJ2-1; D not certain. The CDR3 totals 16 residues. The V and J ends lost 3 bases and 3 bases respectively, with 15 bases between them. Germline V gives CDR1 MDHEN, CDR2 SYDVKM. In nucleotides, the CDR3 is TGTGCCAGCAGTTTCCGGTTACTTCAATTCTACAATGAGCAGTTCTTC. Translating it yields CASSFRLLQFYNEQFF.

The rearrangement links TRBV3-1 (or the pseudogene TRBV3-2) to TRBJ1-6; D may be TRBD1 (6 bases). V lost 3 bases, J lost 5 bases, and 14 bases lay in between. The CDR3 has 16 residues. Germline CDR1 and CDR2: LGHDT and YNNKEL (reference sequence). In nucleotides, the CDR3 is TGTGCCAGCAGCCAGAGTGACAGGAGAGATAATTCACCCCTCCACTTT. Residues: CASSQSDRRDNSPLHF.

The gene calls are TRBV12-3 or TRBV12-4 and TRBJ1-5; D uncertain. This CDR3 has 12 amino acids. V was cut by 6 bases and J by 10 bases, with 13 bases left in between. The CDR3 nucleotides are TGTGCCAGCAGCCGCGACATAAGCCCCCAGCATTTT. This gives the protein CASSRDISPQHF.

The chain joins TRBV18 to TRBJ1-3; a possible D gene is TRBD1 (6 bases). Germline values: CDR1 KGHSH, CDR2 LQKENI. Trimming took off 5 bases at V and 4 bases at J, with 15 bases between the two ends. The length of the CDR3 is 15 residues. The CDR3 nucleotides are TGTGCCAGCTCAACGACAGGACAACTAGGAAACACCATATATTTT. Translation: CASSTTGQLGNTIYF.